This T cell receptor beta chain is drawn from a study of blood T cell repertoires in COVID-19. The CDR3 has 13 amino acids. Looked up from germline, CDR1 is MNHNS and CDR2 is SASEGT. Trimming pared 1 base from V and 3 bases from J, leaving 7 bases between. The data were produced by immunoSEQ multiplex PCR, yet TCRdb's version contains in-frame clones alone and is incomplete. The data contain 210,000 or so clones, roughly 80% of them singletons. The chain couples TRBV6-1 to TRBJ2-7, with a tentative D call TRBD1 (5 bases). Sample: peripheral blood. The sequence was obtained from a human donor in a cohort sampled during active COVID-19. CDR3 protein: CASSEVGRYEQYF. The CDR3 DNA reads as TGTGCCAGCAGTGAAGTGGGGCGCTACGAGCAGTACTTC.